This TCR beta chain was recorded in a study of blood T cell repertoires in COVID-19. At the level of the study: T cells, B-cell-depleted T cells, or PBMCs supplied cDNA or gDNA.

Study processing details: Reference gene primer amplification gave nucleated cell count estimates. Only in-frame clones appear in the TCRdb table, and some are missing; sequencing was by immunoSEQ multiplex PCR. V, J and clone size are taken as reported in that table, and D and trimming were inferred from the DNA itself. The table includes about 120,000 clones, roughly 75% detected once. With 8 bases clipped from V and 0 bases from J, the junction kept 3 bases outside the gene matches. Germline CDR1 is SNHLY and CDR2 is FYNNEI. The CDR3 runs to 14 residues. The receptor was isolated from a man between 60 and 75 years old with active or convalescent COVID-19. Sequenced input: peripheral blood. This sequence joins TRBV2 and TRBJ1-5; 8 positions agree with TRBD1. The CDR3 here is CASGTGYSNQPQHF. The CDR3 nucleotides are TGTGCCAGCGGGACAGGCTATAGCAATCAGCCCCAGCATTTT.